This TCR beta chain was documented in a study of T cell changes during pregnancy in multiple sclerosis. Germline-derived CDR1 and CDR2 are SGHRS and YFSETQ. Between the trimmed V and J ends, which lost 4 bases and 7 bases, there was a span of 27 bases. The CDR3 is 18 residues long. Measured with immunoSEQ multiplex PCR; TCRdb has only the in-frame clones, and not every one. The sample has about 44,000 clones; roughly 89% are singletons. This sample comprised CD4+ T cells from peripheral blood mononuclear cells, obtained in the first trimester of pregnancy. The receptor comes from a female donor with multiple sclerosis, enrolled in a pregnancy study. The chain employs TRBV5-1 and TRBJ2-1; possibly TRBD1 for D (6 bases). CDR3 sequence: CASSNNLSFRERGNEQFF. The CDR3 nucleotides are TGCGCCAGCAGCAACAACCTGAGCTTCCGGGAAAGGGGGAATGAGCAGTTCTTC.